This T cell receptor beta chain was documented in a study of T cells in Graves' hyperthyroidism and ophthalmopathy. Broader study findings: Model predictions of ophthalmopathy came a median around 6.5 months before onset. In blood, most of the thyroid clonotypes expanded above 0.001 were also present.

Exclusion of a patient resulted from uncontrolled infection, other autoimmune disease, pregnancy or lactation. This clonotype has a handful of counts. Its antigen remains unidentified. V dropped 5 bases and J dropped 7 bases, with 23 bases sitting between them. CDR1 is GTSNPN, CDR2 SVGIG, per germline (reference sequence). This CDR3 region has 15 residues. The TCR beta CDR3 regions underwent amplification using RNA transcripts as the source. When the TCR CDR3 underwent first-round RT-PCR, the HTBI primer set was used. TCRdb independently ran MiXCR on the multiplex PCR reads; one entry per CDR3 protein. The table lists more than 300,000 distinct CDR3 sequences, over 11% of them singletons.

This sequence originates from a woman aged 60-70 years with Graves' hyperthyroidism. Material for sequencing was blood. This chain uses TRBV30 with TRBJ1-2; a weak D match, TRBD1 (5 bases). The CDR3 nucleotides are TGTGCCTGGGCCCGGGCCGGCCAGGGATGGGGTGGCTACACCTTC. Residues: CAWARAGQGWGGYTF.